The source of this T cell receptor (beta chain) is a study of CD8 T cells in Susac syndrome. Trimming removed 8 bases at V and 5 bases at J, with 14 bases between. Germline CDR1 is DFQATT and CDR2 is SNEGSKA (reference sequence). The CDR3 has 12 residues. Random hexamers were used to reverse transcribe about 0.5 to 1 ug of RNA. Across 54 Vbeta and 13 Jbeta, TCR beta CDR3 was amplified with immunoSEQ multiplex PCR. Each CDR3 protein gets one entry after TCRdb re-called the immunoSEQ multiplex PCR reads with MiXCR. The table lists around 130,000 distinct CDR3 sequences, approximately 95% of them singletons. Sequencing of TCR beta was carried out in blood CD8+ and CD4+ T cells. Each multiple sclerosis control was a treatment-naive patient with relapsing-remitting disease that was either stable or active. Through negative isolation, CD4+ and CD8+ T cells were obtained, while TEMRA cells were enriched using FACS.

This receptor was identified in a human donor with multiple sclerosis. V gene TRBV20-1 combines with J gene TRBJ2-3, with D hard to call. Sequenced sample: CD4+ T cells from PBMCs. CDR3 DNA sequence: TGCAGTACGGGTCTGTCGAGAGATACGCAGTATTTT. It specifies CSTGLSRDTQYF.